The present T cell receptor beta chain was sequenced within a study of CD8+ T cells in alopecia areata. Germline V gives CDR1 SGHVS, CDR2 FQNEAQ. The V end was cut by 3 bases, the J end by 13 bases, with 13 bases between. The CDR3 consists of 12 residues. As the sequencing template, cDNA was produced by extracting RNA and reverse transcribing it. Sequencing used immunoSEQ multiplex PCR; TCRdb keeps in-frame clones, though not all of them. The sample includes some 240,000 clones, approximately 61% of them seen just once. The specimen comprised CD4+ T cells sorted from blood, sampled at week 0. The receptor was isolated from a human donor with alopecia areata. The gene calls are TRBV7-8 and TRBJ2-1, with a tentative D call TRBD2 (6 bases). This chain's CDR3 is CASSFGTGTQFF. CDR3 DNA sequence: TGTGCCAGCAGCTTTGGAACCGGGACTCAGTTCTTC.